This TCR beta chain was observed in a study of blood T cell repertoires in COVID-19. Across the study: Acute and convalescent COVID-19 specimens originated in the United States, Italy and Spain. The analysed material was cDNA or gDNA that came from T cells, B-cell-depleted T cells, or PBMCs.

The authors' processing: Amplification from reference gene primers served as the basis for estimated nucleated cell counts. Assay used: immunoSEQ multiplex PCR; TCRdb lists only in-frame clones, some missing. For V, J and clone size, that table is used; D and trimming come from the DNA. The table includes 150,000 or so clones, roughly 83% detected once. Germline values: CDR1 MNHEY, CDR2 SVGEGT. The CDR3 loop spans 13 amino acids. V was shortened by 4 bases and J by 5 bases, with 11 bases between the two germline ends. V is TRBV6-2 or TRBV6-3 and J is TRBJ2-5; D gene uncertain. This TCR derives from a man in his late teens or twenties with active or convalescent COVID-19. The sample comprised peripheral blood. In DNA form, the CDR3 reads TGTGCCAGCAGTTTCTACGACTTTGAGACCCAGTACTTC. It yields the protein CASSFYDFETQYF.